This T cell receptor beta chain is from a study of PD-L1 blockade in urothelial cancer. Using immunoSEQ multiplex PCR, the repertoire was profiled, and TCRdb retains in-frame clones only, with some absent. The sample records around 40,000 clones, 80% to 95% being singletons. Time point reported: pretreatment peripheral blood. Urothelial carcinoma affected the patients, and it was locally advanced or metastatic. Trimming took off 1 base at V and 0 bases at J, with 7 bases between the two ends. The CDR3 length is 15 residues. Per germline, CDR1 LNHDA and CDR2 SQIVND (reference sequence). This clone has just a few counts.

Source: PBMCs, taken around atezolizumab (anti-PD-L1) treatment. The source is a woman aged 60 to 75 with urothelial cancer. The rearrangement joins TRBV19 to TRBJ1-5; D not resolved. In nucleotides, the CDR3 is TGTGCCAGTAGTATAGGGGGAGGTAGCAATCAGCCCCAGCATTTT. This translates into CASSIGGGSNQPQHF.